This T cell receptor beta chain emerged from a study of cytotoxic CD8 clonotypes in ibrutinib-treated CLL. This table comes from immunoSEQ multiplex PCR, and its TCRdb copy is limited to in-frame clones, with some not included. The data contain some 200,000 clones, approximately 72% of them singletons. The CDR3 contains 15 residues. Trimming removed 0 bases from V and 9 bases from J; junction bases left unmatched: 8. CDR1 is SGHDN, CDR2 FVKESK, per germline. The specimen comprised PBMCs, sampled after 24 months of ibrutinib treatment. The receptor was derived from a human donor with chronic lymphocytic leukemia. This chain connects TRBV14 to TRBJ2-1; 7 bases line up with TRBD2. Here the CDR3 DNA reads TGTGCCAGCAGCCAAGACGCGGGAGTAATGGGTGAGCAGTTCTTC. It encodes CASSQDAGVMGEQFF.